The T cell receptor (beta chain) described here comes from a study of T cells in Graves' hyperthyroidism and ophthalmopathy. This clonotype was detected ten times or more. RNA transcripts gave rise to amplified TCR beta CDR3 regions. The HTBI set primed first-round TCR CDR3 RT-PCR. TCRdb analysed the multiplex PCR reads with MiXCR anew, one entry per CDR3 protein. The data hold roughly 400,000 distinct CDR3 sequences, with over 12% observed a single time. There are 13 residues in the CDR3. V shed 0 bases and J shed 4 bases, with 9 bases lying between them. Germline CDR1 is DFQATT and CDR2 is SNEGSKA (reference sequence). Duration under 3 months, a NOSPECS grade of at least 4, and a Clinical Activity Score of at least 3 characterized the ophthalmopathy patients. Each diagnosis drew on symptoms, thyroxine, TRAb, thyroid ultrasound and orbital computed tomography findings.

The chain joins TRBV20-1 to TRBJ1-2; no clear D. The TCR was taken from a middle-aged man with Graves' ophthalmopathy. What was sequenced was blood. The CDR3 loop is CSARDDPTYGYTF. CDR3 coding DNA: TGCAGTGCTAGAGATGACCCGACCTATGGCTACACCTTC.